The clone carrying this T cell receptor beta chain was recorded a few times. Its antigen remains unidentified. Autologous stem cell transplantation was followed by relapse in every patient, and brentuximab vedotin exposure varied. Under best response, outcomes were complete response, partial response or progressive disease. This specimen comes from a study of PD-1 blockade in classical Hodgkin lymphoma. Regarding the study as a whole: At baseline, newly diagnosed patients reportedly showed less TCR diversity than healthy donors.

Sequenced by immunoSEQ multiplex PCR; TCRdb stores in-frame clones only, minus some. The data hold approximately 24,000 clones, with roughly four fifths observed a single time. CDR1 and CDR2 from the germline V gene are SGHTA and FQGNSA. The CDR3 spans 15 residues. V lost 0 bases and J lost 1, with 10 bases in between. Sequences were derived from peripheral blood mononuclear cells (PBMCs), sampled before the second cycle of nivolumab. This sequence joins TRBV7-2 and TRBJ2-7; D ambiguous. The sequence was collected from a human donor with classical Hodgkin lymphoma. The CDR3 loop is CASSLAARRSYEQYF. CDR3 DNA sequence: TGTGCCAGCAGCTTAGCGGCCAGGCGATCCTACGAGCAGTACTTC.